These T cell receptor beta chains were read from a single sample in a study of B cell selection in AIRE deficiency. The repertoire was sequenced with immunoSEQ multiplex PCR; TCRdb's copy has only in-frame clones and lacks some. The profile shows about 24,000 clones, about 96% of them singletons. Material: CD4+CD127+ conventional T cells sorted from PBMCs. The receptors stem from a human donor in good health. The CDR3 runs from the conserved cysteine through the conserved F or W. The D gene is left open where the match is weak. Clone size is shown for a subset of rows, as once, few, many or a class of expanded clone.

cdr3_aa: CASSLRGGNEKLFF
cdr3_nt: TGTGCCAGCAGCTTAAGAGGGGGAAATGAAAAACTGTTTTTT
d_call: -
v_call: TRBV7-2
j_call: TRBJ1-4
clone_size: -

cdr3_aa: CASSPQGRGGLNEQFF
cdr3_nt: TGTGCCAGCAGTCCCCAGGGCCGGGGGGGCCTTAATGAGCAGTTCTTC
d_call: TRBD2
v_call: TRBV2
j_call: TRBJ2-1
clone_size: -

cdr3_aa: CASSLGRGANEKLFF
cdr3_nt: TGTGCCAGCAGCTTAGGCAGGGGGGCTAATGAAAAACTGTTTTTT
d_call: TRBD1
v_call: TRBV13
j_call: TRBJ1-4
clone_size: -

cdr3_aa: CANVGGDTGELFF
cdr3_nt: TGTGCCAACGTCGGAGGGGACACCGGGGAGCTGTTTTTT
d_call: -
v_call: TRBV7-2
j_call: TRBJ2-2
clone_size: -

cdr3_aa: CASSEPTGKGSYEQYF
cdr3_nt: TGCGCCAGCAGCGAACCGACAGGGAAAGGCTCCTACGAGCAGTACTTC
d_call: TRBD1
v_call: TRBV4-1
j_call: TRBJ2-7
clone_size: -

cdr3_aa: CASSLAGQGLVGYTF
cdr3_nt: TGTGCCAGCAGCTTAGCGGGACAGGGGTTAGTTGGCTACACCTTC
d_call: TRBD1
v_call: TRBV7-9
j_call: TRBJ1-2
clone_size: -

cdr3_aa: CASAFTGSRDEQYF
cdr3_nt: TGTGCCAGCGCATTCACAGGGTCCCGGGACGAGCAGTACTTC
d_call: -
v_call: TRBV9
j_call: TRBJ2-7
clone_size: -

cdr3_aa: CASSQRTGATGELFF
cdr3_nt: TGCGCCAGCAGCCAGAGGACAGGGGCCACCGGGGAGCTGTTTTTT
d_call: TRBD1
v_call: TRBV4-3
j_call: TRBJ2-2
clone_size: -

cdr3_aa: CASSSSGTSSYEQYF
cdr3_nt: TGCGCCAGCAGCAGTTCCGGGACTTCGTCCTACGAGCAGTACTTC
d_call: -
v_call: TRBV5-1
j_call: TRBJ2-7
clone_size: once

cdr3_aa: CAISGQDYEQYF
cdr3_nt: TGTGCCATCAGTGGGCAAGACTACGAGCAGTACTTC
d_call: -
v_call: TRBV10-3
j_call: TRBJ2-7
clone_size: -

cdr3_aa: CASSLDGRRDEQYF
cdr3_nt: TGCGCCAGCAGCTTGGACGGCCGGAGGGACGAGCAGTACTTC
d_call: -
v_call: TRBV5-1
j_call: TRBJ2-7
clone_size: -

cdr3_aa: CAGRPGSSSSEQYF
cdr3_nt: TGTGCCGGTCGGCCGGGGTCAAGTTCTTCCGAGCAGTACTTC
d_call: -
v_call: TRBV2
j_call: TRBJ2-7
clone_size: -

cdr3_aa: CASSSLQGGSPLHF
cdr3_nt: TGCGCCAGCAGCTCCCTACAGGGAGGGTCACCCCTCCACTTT
d_call: -
v_call: TRBV5-1
j_call: TRBJ1-6
clone_size: -

cdr3_aa: CASSPQGDNYEQYF
cdr3_nt: TGTGCCAGCTCACCACAGGGGGACAACTACGAGCAGTACTTC
d_call: -
v_call: TRBV18
j_call: TRBJ2-7
clone_size: few

cdr3_aa: CASSTPGLPSNNGQPQHF
cdr3_nt: TGCGCCAGCAGCACCCCGGGACTTCCCTCTAACAACGGTCAGCCCCAGCATTTT
d_call: -
v_call: TRBV5-1
j_call: TRBJ1-5
clone_size: -

cdr3_aa: CASSLNQAVLSSYNEQFF
cdr3_nt: TGTGCCAGCAGCTTGAATCAAGCAGTATTAAGCTCCTACAATGAGCAGTTCTTC
d_call: -
v_call: TRBV5-6
j_call: TRBJ2-1
clone_size: -

cdr3_aa: CASSYNGRTGGNEQYF
cdr3_nt: TGTGCCAGCAGCTATAACGGAAGGACAGGGGGCAACGAGCAGTACTTC
d_call: TRBD1
v_call: TRBV2
j_call: TRBJ2-7
clone_size: -

cdr3_aa: CASSPTGTGTNYGYTF
cdr3_nt: TGTGCCAGCTCACCCACCGGGACAGGGACTAACTATGGCTACACCTTC
d_call: TRBD1
v_call: TRBV18
j_call: TRBJ1-2
clone_size: -

cdr3_aa: CASSPREGITRAFF
cdr3_nt: TGTGCCAGCAGCCCCCGGGAGGGGATCACTAGAGCTTTCTTT
d_call: -
v_call: TRBV9
j_call: TRBJ1-1
clone_size: -

cdr3_aa: CASRRGQGCVYEQYF
cdr3_nt: TGTGCCAGCAGACGGGGACAGGGATGCGTCTACGAGCAGTACTTC
d_call: TRBD1
v_call: TRBV7-6
j_call: TRBJ2-7
clone_size: -

cdr3_aa: CASSSGAGGRPDTQYF
cdr3_nt: TGTGCCAGCAGCTCTGGGGCGGGGGGCCGGCCAGATACGCAGTATTTT
d_call: TRBD2
v_call: TRBV5-4
j_call: TRBJ2-3
clone_size: -